This TCR beta chain was found in a study of Ad26.COV2.S vaccination and SARS-CoV-2 variants. The table came from immunoSEQ multiplex PCR; TCRdb's copy has only in-frame clones and leaves some out. The repertoire holds approximately 300,000 clones, with about 85% as singletons. The sample's treatment: 15 to 20 received Ad26.COV2.S at low or high dose, single or two shots; 5 received placebo; per-sample allocation not given. Repertoires come from day 63 after the first vaccine or placebo injection. The V gene's germline CDR1 is SEHNR and CDR2 FQNEAQ (reference sequence). With V trimmed by 11 bases and J by 6 bases, 13 bases remained unmatched. The CDR3 length is 13 residues.

The receptor's source is a person between 18 and 59 years old who received the Ad26.COV2.S COVID-19 vaccine or a placebo. The material was peripheral blood, obtained in a trial of Ad26.COV2.S vaccine versus placebo. The chain has TRBV7-9 and TRBJ2-7; 7 bases line up with TRBD1. In DNA, the CDR3 is TGTGCCGTCGACAGGGCTAGGACGGGCGAGCAGTACTTC. This codes for CAVDRARTGEQYF.